Listed below are T cell receptor beta chains from one sample, sequenced in a study of OX40 agonist ivuxolimab in advanced cancers. TCRdb keeps only in-frame clones here, not all; method: immunoSEQ multiplex PCR. The table shows around 38,000 clones, with less than 90% occurring only once. The source material was CD4+ or CD8+ T cells sorted from blood, sampled in a trial of the OX40 agonist ivuxolimab. The receptors stem from an adult with an advanced solid tumor such as melanoma, head and neck, liver or kidney cancer. Each CDR3 is given with its conserved first and last residue. D genes are given only for firm matches. Rows may omit the clone size; those that give it use once, few, many or a size class.

v_call	j_call	d_call	clone_size	cdr3_nt	cdr3_aa
TRBV6-1	TRBJ1-2	-	once	TGTGCCAGCAGTGGGCGGCACATAAATGGCTACACCTTC	CASSGRHINGYTF
TRBV6-5	TRBJ1-1	TRBD1	-	TGTGCCAGCAGGTTAAACAGGGGGAACACTGAAGCTTTCTTT	CASRLNRGNTEAFF
TRBV9	TRBJ1-1	-	-	TGTGCCAGCAGCGTGGGCGGGGGGGCACTGAACACTGAAGCTTTCTTT	CASSVGGGALNTEAFF
TRBV7-9	TRBJ2-3	-	medium-sized	TGTGCCAGCATCCGGGACAGTGGCGGGATTCTGGATACGCAGTATTTT	CASIRDSGGILDTQYF
TRBV5-6	TRBJ2-7	-	-	TGTGCCAGCAGCTCCCCGGGGGTTCACCCCTACGAGCAGTACTTC	CASSSPGVHPYEQYF
TRBV4-1	TRBJ2-5	TRBD2	-	TGCGCCAGCAGCCACCGGGGAGGGAACCAAGAGACCCAGTACTTC	CASSHRGGNQETQYF
TRBV7-2	TRBJ2-1	-	-	TGTGCCAGCAGACGGGGCGAAGTCTCCTACAATGAGCAGTTCTTC	CASRRGEVSYNEQFF
TRBV6-5	TRBJ1-1	-	-	TGTGCCAGCAGTTACTCGATTAGGCACAGAACTGAAGCTTTCTTT	CASSYSIRHRTEAFF
TRBV28	TRBJ2-7	TRBD2	-	TGTGCCAGCAGGATGGGTAGCGGGGTAGCCTCCTACGAGCAGTACTTC	CASRMGSGVASYEQYF
TRBV9	TRBJ2-5	-	-	TGTGCCAGCAGCCCCCAAACAGGTCGGGAGACCCAGTACTTC	CASSPQTGRETQYF
TRBV7-9	TRBJ2-2	TRBD2	-	TGTGCCAGCAGCCCACTAGCGGAAGGCACCGGGGAGCTGTTTTTT	CASSPLAEGTGELFF
TRBV9	TRBJ1-6	TRBD1	-	TGTGCCAGCACCAAGGGGGACAGCGTGAATTCACCCCTCCACTTT	CASTKGDSVNSPLHF
TRBV28	TRBJ2-2	-	-	TGTGCCAGCGGTTTATCATACGGGGAGCTGTTTTTT	CASGLSYGELFF
TRBV10-2	TRBJ1-2	-	-	TGCGCCAGCAGGCCCGGGACGGCTAATAACTATGGCTACACCTTC	CASRPGTANNYGYTF
TRBV30	TRBJ1-2	-	-	TGTGCCTGGACCGGGGCCTTCTATGGCTACACCTTC	CAWTGAFYGYTF
TRBV30	TRBJ1-1	-	once	TGTGCCTGGAATAGGGTCGCGTTGACTGAAGCTTTCTTT	CAWNRVALTEAFF
TRBV27	TRBJ2-1	-	-	TGTGCCAGCACGAGGGGGGGATCCTACAATGAGCAGTTCTTC	CASTRGGSYNEQFF
TRBV4-3	TRBJ2-7	TRBD1	once	TGCGCCAGCAGCCCCGGGACAGGGCTCTACGAGCAGTACTTC	CASSPGTGLYEQYF
TRBV10-3	TRBJ1-1	TRBD1	-	TGTGCCATCAGTGAGGGACAGGGCCTGAACACTGAAGCTTTCTTT	CAISEGQGLNTEAFF
TRBV19	TRBJ1-6	-	few	TGTGCCAGTATCGGGCGCTGGGGTTCACCCCTCCACTTT	CASIGRWGSPLHF
TRBV5-5	TRBJ1-5	-	-	TGTGCCAGCAGCTTATACGGGGGGGAAATTCGTCCCCAGCATTTT	CASSLYGGEIRPQHF
TRBV7-3	TRBJ1-2	TRBD1	-	TGTGCCAGCAGCTTGTTGTGGACAGGGAACGGCTACACCTTC	CASSLLWTGNGYTF
TRBV5-5	TRBJ2-5	-	-	TGTGCCAGCAGCTTGGACCCGGAGAAGACCCAGTACTTC	CASSLDPEKTQYF
TRBV29-1	TRBJ1-2	-	once	TGCAGCGTTGAAGGTTCCGGTATCTATGGCTACACCTTC	CSVEGSGIYGYTF
TRBV11-2	TRBJ2-3	TRBD1	few	TGTGCCAGCAGCACCGGGACAGGGCGTACAGATACGCAGTATTTT	CASSTGTGRTDTQYF
TRBV9	TRBJ1-1	-	-	TGTGCCAGCAGCGCCACGCGGGCAGGGCCTGAAGCTTTCTTT	CASSATRAGPEAFF
TRBV7-7	TRBJ2-3	-	-	TGTGCTAGCAGTCTTTACTCAGGTCATACGCAGTATTTT	CASSLYSGHTQYF
TRBV9	TRBJ2-5	-	-	TGTGCCAGCAGCCCAAGACAGTTCCAAGAGACCCAGTACTTC	CASSPRQFQETQYF
TRBV5-1	TRBJ2-7	-	-	TGCGCCAGCAGCTTGGGGGTCAGATCCTACGAGCAGTACTTC	CASSLGVRSYEQYF
TRBV5-8	TRBJ2-1	-	-	TGTGCCAGCAGCTTAAAGGCACTCACATACAATGAGCAGTTCTTC	CASSLKALTYNEQFF
TRBV5-6	TRBJ1-5	-	-	TGTGCCAGCAGCTTGTTGCAGGGGAATCAGCCCCAGCATTTT	CASSLLQGNQPQHF
TRBV19	TRBJ2-7	TRBD1	-	TGTGCCAGTAGTGCTGGGACAGGGAAATTCTACGAGCAGTACTTC	CASSAGTGKFYEQYF
TRBV25-1	TRBJ2-7	TRBD1	-	TGTGCCAGCACAACAGGGGCCCACGAGCAGTACTTC	CASTTGAHEQYF
TRBV11-3	TRBJ1-5	-	-	TGTGCCAGCAGGGTAGGACAGCCCCAGCATTTT	CASRVGQPQHF